A selection of T cell receptor beta chains follows, all from one sample in a study of blood T cell repertoires in COVID-19. Profiled with immunoSEQ multiplex PCR; TCRdb holds only in-frame clones, not every one. Of about 59,000 clones listed, approximately 81% are singletons. The specimen sequenced was peripheral blood. The receptors stem from an elderly woman with active or convalescent COVID-19. Both conserved end residues are part of each CDR3. The D gene is left open where the match is weak. The size entry is marked missing in some rows and otherwise reads once, few, many or a size class.

TRBV2,.,TRBJ2-7,.,11,CASSVSYEQYF,TGTGCCAGCAGCGTCTCCTACGAGCAGTACTTC
TRBV5-1,TRBD1,TRBJ1-2,.,14,CASSLDRGDYGYTF,TGCGCCAGCAGCTTGGACAGGGGCGACTATGGCTACACCTTC
TRBV19,TRBD2,TRBJ2-3,once,14,CASALAGLTDTQYF,TGTGCCAGTGCACTAGCGGGACTCACAGATACGCAGTATTTT
TRBV5-6,.,TRBJ1-4,.,13,CASSLPGQEKLFF,TGTGCCAGCAGCTTGCCGGGACAAGAAAAACTGTTTTTT
TRBV14,.,TRBJ1-2,.,14,CASSHFNGNYGYTF,TGTGCCAGCAGCCATTTCAACGGGAACTATGGCTACACCTTC
TRBV29-1,.,TRBJ2-3,.,12,CSVTGSTDTQYF,TGCAGCGTTACAGGGAGCACAGATACGCAGTATTTT
TRBV29-1,TRBD1,TRBJ2-7,.,13,CSVGWTGSYEQYF,TGCAGCGTTGGGTGGACAGGGTCCTACGAGCAGTACTTC
TRBV5-1,.,TRBJ1-3,.,14,CASSLGHEGNTIYF,TGCGCCAGCAGCTTGGGACATGAAGGAAACACCATATATTTT
TRBV18,TRBD1,TRBJ2-7,.,14,CASSPRTGGLEQYF,TGTGCCAGCTCACCTCGGACAGGGGGTCTCGAGCAGTACTTC
TRBV5-1,.,TRBJ1-6,.,16,CASSLGTSRAASPLHF,TGCGCCAGCAGCTTGGGCACCTCGAGGGCGGCATCACCCCTCCACTTT
TRBV6-4,.,TRBJ1-2,.,16,CASSGHAGTPADGYTF,TGTGCCAGCAGTGGCCATGCCGGGACACCGGCGGACGGCTACACCTTC
TRBV12-2,.,TRBJ1-4,.,18,CASRLAFNTGPPNEKLFF,TGTGCAAGTCGCTTAGCCTTCAATACAGGGCCCCCTAATGAAAAACTGTTTTTT
TRBV9,.,TRBJ1-4,.,15,CASSVVGGTNEKLFF,TGTGCCAGCAGCGTAGTGGGGGGAACTAATGAAAAACTGTTTTTT
TRBV6-2/TRBV6-3,TRBD1,TRBJ2-3,.,19,CASSWRTGGLGFRTDTQYF,TGTGCCAGCAGTTGGCGGACAGGCGGATTGGGGTTTCGCACAGATACGCAGTATTTT
TRBV29-1,.,TRBJ1-2,.,13,CSVHGLTGYGYTF,TGCAGCGTTCATGGTCTAACGGGCTATGGCTACACCTTC
TRBV7-2,.,TRBJ1-5,large,14,CASSPDTYNQPQHF,TGTGCCAGCAGCCCGGACACCTACAATCAGCCCCAGCATTTT
TRBV6-5,.,TRBJ1-3,.,12,CASSTSLDTIYF,TGTGCCAGCAGTACATCCCTAGACACCATATATTTT
TRBV6-1,TRBD1,TRBJ2-1,.,16,CASSAAGQGAGGEQFF,TGTGCCAGCAGTGCCGCGGGACAGGGGGCAGGGGGGGAGCAGTTCTTC
TRBV5-5,TRBD1,TRBJ2-7,.,14,CASSLAQGGYEQYF,TGTGCCAGCAGCTTGGCACAGGGGGGCTACGAGCAGTACTTC
TRBV11-1,TRBD2,TRBJ2-3,.,15,CASSLGAGDTDTQYF,TGTGCCAGCAGCTTAGGAGCGGGGGACACAGATACGCAGTATTTT
TRBV5-4,.,TRBJ2-5,.,17,CASSLASDRVAGETQYF,TGTGCCAGCAGCTTGGCTTCAGATCGGGTCGCAGGGGAGACCCAGTACTTC
TRBV19,.,TRBJ1-2,.,12,CASSATGSGYTF,TGTGCCAGTAGTGCTACAGGGTCTGGCTACACCTTC
TRBV10-1,TRBD1,TRBJ1-1,few,13,CASSRTGNTEAFF,TGCGCCAGCAGCCGGACAGGGAACACTGAAGCTTTCTTT
TRBV10-3,TRBD1,TRBJ2-3,few,16,CAISEPRQGFADTQYF,TGTGCCATCAGTGAGCCACGACAGGGGTTCGCAGATACGCAGTATTTT
TRBV12-3/TRBV12-4,.,TRBJ1-6,few,12,CASSLQGIPLHF,TGTGCCAGCAGCTTACAGGGCATACCCCTCCACTTT
TRBV3-1/TRBV3-2,TRBD1,TRBJ1-6,.,15,CASSHRGQYNSPLHF,TGTGCCAGCAGCCACCGGGGACAGTATAATTCACCCCTCCACTTT
TRBV5-5,TRBD1,TRBJ1-5,.,17,CASSLEGQGASNQPQHF,TGTGCCAGCAGCTTGGAGGGACAGGGGGCTTCCAATCAGCCCCAGCATTTT
TRBV5-4,.,TRBJ2-7,.,14,CASSPSGGTYEQYF,TGTGCCAGCAGCCCCTCAGGCGGGACCTACGAGCAGTACTTC
TRBV7-9,.,TRBJ1-1,.,14,CASRAQGLNTEAFF,TGTGCCAGCAGAGCACAGGGTCTGAACACTGAAGCTTTCTTT
TRBV10-1,.,TRBJ2-1,.,13,CASSPGLINEQFF,TGCGCCAGCAGCCCGGGACTTATCAATGAGCAGTTCTTC
TRBV10-2,TRBD1,TRBJ1-5,.,14,CASKPDRGNQPQHF,TGCGCCAGCAAGCCCGACAGGGGGAATCAGCCCCAGCATTTT
TRBV7-9,.,TRBJ1-3,.,17,CASSPDAGTNSGNTIYF,TGTGCCAGCAGCCCGGATGCCGGGACAAACTCTGGAAACACCATATATTTT